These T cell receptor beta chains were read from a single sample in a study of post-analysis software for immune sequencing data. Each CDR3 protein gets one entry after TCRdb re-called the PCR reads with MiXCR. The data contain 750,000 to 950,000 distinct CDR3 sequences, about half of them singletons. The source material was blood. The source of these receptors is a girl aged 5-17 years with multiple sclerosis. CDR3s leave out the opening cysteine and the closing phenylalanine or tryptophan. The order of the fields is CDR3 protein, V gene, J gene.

CDR3aa: ASTLGTGVVETQY; v_gene: TRBV28; j_gene: TRBJ2-5
CDR3aa: ASRGVTSGAAAETQY; v_gene: TRBV6-1; j_gene: TRBJ2-5
CDR3aa: SARVPNSNYEQY; v_gene: TRBV20-1; j_gene: TRBJ2-7
CDR3aa: ASSYAGGANNEQF; v_gene: TRBV6-8; j_gene: TRBJ2-1
CDR3aa: ASSLGRVNTEAF; v_gene: TRBV6-5; j_gene: TRBJ1-1
CDR3aa: ASSYAEFSYEQY; v_gene: TRBV6-6; j_gene: NA
CDR3aa: ASSLSSSGRTYNEQF; v_gene: TRBV5-1; j_gene: TRBJ2-1
CDR3aa: ASSVRGDAGNIQY; v_gene: TRBV9; j_gene: TRBJ2-4
CDR3aa: ASSHPRSRLGKWDNEQF; v_gene: TRBV9; j_gene: TRBJ2-1
CDR3aa: ASIAPGLAATDTQY; v_gene: TRBV25-1; j_gene: TRBJ2-3
CDR3aa: ASSLALVAGDQTDTQY; v_gene: TRBV5-1; j_gene: TRBJ2-3
CDR3aa: AISETVAGKYNEQF; v_gene: TRBV10-3; j_gene: TRBJ2-1
CDR3aa: ASSLGRRRDEKLF; v_gene: TRBV7-9; j_gene: TRBJ1-4
CDR3aa: ASSGAGFDEQY; v_gene: TRBV9; j_gene: TRBJ2-7
CDR3aa: SARDGQRAYEQY; v_gene: TRBV20-1; j_gene: TRBJ2-7
CDR3aa: ASSPTLTDTQY; v_gene: TRBV7-3; j_gene: TRBJ2-3
CDR3aa: ASVFGTQY; v_gene: TRBV6-1; j_gene: TRBJ2-5
CDR3aa: ASSEGQGSLGYT; v_gene: TRBV9; j_gene: TRBJ1-2
CDR3aa: ASNTGAGEQY; v_gene: TRBV7-9; j_gene: TRBJ2-7
CDR3aa: SVIGLDLLTSNEQF; v_gene: TRBV29-1; j_gene: TRBJ2-1
CDR3aa: ASIAGTGINEQY; v_gene: TRBV2; j_gene: TRBJ2-7
CDR3aa: ASRTRKGRQETQY; v_gene: TRBV7-2; j_gene: TRBJ2-5
CDR3aa: ASSQKKETQY; v_gene: TRBV13; j_gene: TRBJ2-5